This T cell receptor (beta chain) was sequenced during a study of OX40 agonist ivuxolimab in advanced cancers. Study details: Ivuxolimab, an agonist antibody against OX40 (CD134), was given to patients. The group had a mean age of roughly 65 years, ranged from roughly 23 to 79, and was just under 85% male.

It was autoimmune disease history or systemic immunosuppression that excluded patients. Concerning this clone itself: What it binds is not known.

Trimming left V 6 bases short and J 4 bases short, with 11 bases between. The CDR3 extends over 13 amino acids. The germline CDR1 and CDR2 sequences are SGHTA and FQGNSA. Study-wide points: In general, CD8+ T cells held more expanded clones than CD4+ did, on average.

Some clones are missing from TCRdb's copy, which holds only in-frame ones; the method was immunoSEQ multiplex PCR. Among 98,000 or so clones listed, 80% to 90% were seen once. The TCR originated in an adult with an advanced solid tumor such as melanoma, head and neck, liver or kidney cancer. The chain combines TRBV7-2 with TRBJ2-3; D gene ambiguous. The sequencing here drew on CD4+ or CD8+ T cells sorted from blood, taken in a trial of the OX40 agonist ivuxolimab. CDR3: CASSYREADTQYF. CDR3 in DNA: TGTGCCAGCAGTTATCGAGAGGCAGATACGCAGTATTTT.